Each of the 13 T cell receptor beta chains below was sequenced from the same sample in a study of T cell responses to AZD1222 COVID-19 vaccine. The protocol was immunoSEQ multiplex PCR, while the TCRdb copy is restricted to in-frame clones and leaves out a portion. This repertoire shows about 88,000 clones, about 90% found once; its top ten account for around 5.2%. The source was peripheral blood, collected on day 0 of AZD1222 vaccination. These receptor sequences come from an adult in good health.

This clone was counted only a few times. The genes are TRBV28 and TRBJ1-5, with 8 bases aligning to TRBD1. J was trimmed by 0 bases and V by 7 bases; bases with no gene match: 5. Germline values: CDR1 MDHEN, CDR2 SYDVKM. The length of the CDR3 is 15 residues. Here the CDR3 reads CASTRTGYSNQPQHF. CDR3 nucleotides: TGTGCCAGCACCAGGACAGGGTATAGCAATCAGCCCCAGCATTTT.

J is TRBJ1-1 and V is TRBV7-3, with TRBD1 as a possible D gene (5 bases). The V end was cut by 8 bases, the J end by 1 base, with 11 bases between. The CDR3 loop spans 13 amino acids. The germline V gene encodes CDR1 SGHTA and CDR2 FQGTGA. For the CDR3, the DNA is TGTGCCAGCGGAAGTGGACAGAACACTGAAGCTTTCTTT. Its protein product is CASGSGQNTEAFF.

A few counts support this clone. This rearrangement joins TRBV7-8 to TRBJ1-2, with D perhaps matching TRBD1 (6 bases). This CDR3 comprises 16 residues. Germline loops: CDR1 SGHVS, CDR2 FQNEAQ. V lost 5 bases and J 5 bases, leaving 21 bases between the germline ends. The CDR3 region is CASSQPGSGVRYGYTF. The CDR3 DNA sequence: TGTGCCAGCAGCCAACCCGGTTCAGGGGTTAGGTATGGCTACACCTTC.

This clone appeared once. The chain recombines TRBV12-5 with TRBJ2-2; unclear D gene. Trimming took off 1 base at V and 1 base at J, with 7 bases between the two ends. The CDR3 loop spans 15 amino acids. Germline V gene data show CDR1 as LGHNT and CDR2 as FRNRAP. The CDR3 protein is CASGLDELNTGELFF. The CDR3 DNA is TGTGCTAGTGGTTTGGATGAGTTGAACACCGGGGAGCTGTTTTTT.

Here the CDR3 DNA reads TGTGCCAGCACCCGGACTAGCTATAGCAATGAGCAGTTCTTC. Its protein product is CASTRTSYSNEQFF. The chain uses TRBV9 and TRBJ2-1, with TRBD2 identical over 8 bases. The V gene's germline CDR1 is SGDLS and CDR2 YYNGEE. The length of the CDR3 is 14 residues. The trim removed 6 bases at V and 6 bases at J, leaving 8 bases unmatched.

As DNA, the CDR3 is TGTGCCAGCAGTTACCCGGGAGGCGAGCAGTACTTC. Its protein is CASSYPGGEQYF. The chain uses TRBV6-2 or TRBV6-3 and TRBJ2-7; 7 positions match TRBD2. The germline CDR1 and CDR2 sequences are MNHEY and SVGEGT. The CDR3 spans 12 residues. V lost 2 bases and J lost 6; bases outside the gene matches: 1.

The chain carries TRBV12-3 or TRBV12-4 and TRBJ1-6; tentatively, D is TRBD1 (6 bases). CDR3 length: 13 residues. The germline V and J ends were trimmed by 5 bases and 6 bases, with 8 bases remaining between them. CDR3 bases: TGTGCCAGCAGTAGAGGGGGTAATTCACCCCTCCACTTT. This sequence encodes CASSRGGNSPLHF.

This chain uses TRBV9 with TRBJ2-2; D may correspond to TRBD1 or TRBD2 (7 bases each). The CDR3 runs 18 residues. Trimming shortened V by 2 bases and J by 0 bases, and 17 bases separated the two germline ends. Germline CDR1 reads SGDLS; CDR2 reads YYNGEE. The DNA of the CDR3 is TGTGCCAGCAGCGTCGGTAGGGGGGGACAGCCGAACACCGGGGAGCTGTTTTTT. It is translated as CASSVGRGGQPNTGELFF.

This chain uses TRBV10-3 with TRBJ2-1; 12 bases match TRBD2. Trimming removed 2 bases from V and 5 bases from J; junction bases left unmatched: 4. The CDR3 totals 16 residues. Germline CDR1 is ENHRY and CDR2 is SYGVKD. The CDR3 DNA reads as TGTGCCATCAGTGAGGCTAGCGGGAGGGCGGACAATGAGCAGTTCTTC. It yields the protein CAISEASGRADNEQFF.

This chain connects TRBV20-1 to TRBJ1-1; D remains ambiguous. The CDR3 is 12 amino acids. Germline lookup yields CDR1 DFQATT and CDR2 SNEGSKA (reference sequence). V dropped 3 bases and J dropped 3 bases, with 8 bases sitting between them. The CDR3 region is CSASLGDTEAFF. DNA for the CDR3: TGCAGTGCTAGTCTTGGGGACACTGAAGCTTTCTTT.

The J gene is TRBJ2-5, the V gene TRBV5-4; no reliable D call. In germline, CDR1 is SGHNT, CDR2 YYREEE (reference sequence). The CDR3 loop spans 14 amino acids. V was cut by 3 bases and J by 1 base, with 10 bases left in between. For the CDR3, the DNA is TGTGCCAGCAGCTCCCAACGTTTCCAAGAGACCCAGTACTTC. Amino acid sequence: CASSSQRFQETQYF.

The chain is built from TRBV2 and TRBJ2-3, with 10 positions matching TRBD2. Germline values: CDR1 SNHLY, CDR2 FYNNEI. V shed 3 bases and J 5 bases; nucleotides not matched to a gene: 2. The CDR3 extends over 14 amino acids. The CDR3, as DNA: TGTGCCAGCAGTGACCGGACTAGCGGAGATACGCAGTATTTT. This gives the protein CASSDRTSGDTQYF.

This chain links TRBV3-1 (or the pseudogene TRBV3-2) with TRBJ2-1; D is possibly TRBD1 or TRBD2 (5 bases each). CDR3 length: 17 residues. Looked up from germline, CDR1 is LGHDT and CDR2 is YNNKEL (reference sequence). Trimming stripped 0 bases from V and 4 bases from J, with 16 bases between. CDR3 amino acids: CASSQDRQRRRYNEQFF. The DNA for the CDR3 is TGTGCCAGCAGCCAAGATCGACAGAGGCGGAGGTACAATGAGCAGTTCTTC.